This passage covers 15 T cell receptor beta chains from one sample sequenced in a study of blood T cell repertoires in COVID-19. Some clones are missing from TCRdb's copy, which holds only in-frame ones; the method was immunoSEQ multiplex PCR. The sample includes 200,000 to 250,000 clones, about four fifths of them seen just once. Sequenced input: peripheral blood. The origin of the receptors is a woman younger than 30 with acute or convalescent COVID-19.

Only a few counts were recorded for this clone. The chain is built from TRBV18 and TRBJ2-7; tentative D call: TRBD1 (5 bases). Germline V CDR1 and CDR2: KGHSH, LQKENI. CDR3 size: 12 residues. The V and J ends lost 3 bases and 6 bases respectively, with 9 bases between them. CDR3 loop: CASSPQGVEQYF. DNA of the CDR3: TGTGCCAGCTCACCCCAAGGGGTCGAGCAGTACTTC.

In this sample, this clone turned up a few times. The genes are TRBV7-2 and TRBJ2-7; TRBD1 aligns across 8 bases. Trimming removed 5 bases from V and 2 bases from J; junction bases left unmatched: 5. The germline V gene encodes CDR1 SGHTA and CDR2 FQGNSA. The CDR3 totals 14 residues. The CDR3 loop is CASSADRGPYEQYF. The CDR3 DNA follows: TGTGCCAGCAGCGCTGACAGGGGCCCCTACGAGCAGTACTTC.

V usage is TRBV4-1 and J usage is TRBJ2-4; D not resolved. The CDR3 loop spans 15 amino acids. Germline-derived CDR1 and CDR2 are MGHRA and YSYEKL. The V end lost 0 bases, the J end lost 0 bases, and 6 bases lay between the germline ends. The CDR3 DNA follows: TGCGCCAGCAGCCAAGACCTACTAGCCAAAAACATTCAGTACTTC. It codes for CASSQDLLAKNIQYF.

V usage is TRBV7-9 and J usage is TRBJ2-7, with a possible D match to TRBD1 (5 bases). The V gene's germline CDR1 is SEHNR and CDR2 FQNEAQ (reference sequence). V shed 1 base and J shed 5 bases, with 15 bases lying between them. The CDR3 is 15 amino acids. The CDR3 region has the DNA TGTGCCAGCAGCTTAGACCACGCCAGGGCTAACGAGCAGTACTTC. The encoded protein is CASSLDHARANEQYF.

The genes are TRBV7-9 and TRBJ2-5; a possible D gene is TRBD2 (5 bases). Trimming cost V 5 bases and J 3 bases, with 22 bases left between them. CDR3 size: 17 residues. From germline, CDR1 is SEHNR and CDR2 FQNEAQ (reference sequence). In nucleotides, the CDR3 is TGTGCCAGCAGCCCGGTCCTGGACTTCCCGGTGAAAGAGACCCAGTACTTC. This codes for CASSPVLDFPVKETQYF.

This clone was observed many times. This chain's CDR3 is CASSEGEPDTQYF. The DNA for the CDR3 is TGTGCCAGCAGCGAGGGGGAGCCAGATACGCAGTATTTT. The chain combines TRBV6-4 with TRBJ2-3; TRBD1 is a possible D gene (6 bases). CDR1 MRHNA and CDR2 SNTAGT come from the germline V gene. V shed 6 bases and J shed 4 bases, with 11 bases lying between them. CDR3 length: 13 amino acids.

The rearrangement links TRBV7-9 to TRBJ1-3; TRBD1 matches 8 bases. Germline CDR1 is SEHNR and CDR2 is FQNEAQ (reference sequence). Germline trimming cut 5 bases from V and 0 bases from J; bases unmatched to any gene: 15. The CDR3 has 19 residues. For the CDR3, the DNA is TGTGCCAGCAGCCCTAAGGTTCGGACAGGGATTCGCTCTGGAAACACCATATATTTT. Encoded protein: CASSPKVRTGIRSGNTIYF.

The chain recombines TRBV3-1 (or the pseudogene TRBV3-2) with TRBJ2-5; 7 bases are a match to TRBD2. This CDR3 is built from 16 residues. Germline assignment: CDR1 LGHDT and CDR2 YNNKEL (reference sequence). After removal of 3 bases from V and 1 base from J, the junction contained 8 bases not matched to a gene. This CDR3 is CASSHGLAGPQETQYF. CDR3 in DNA: TGTGCCAGCAGCCATGGGTTAGCGGGCCCCCAAGAGACCCAGTACTTC.

The chain couples TRBV6-5 to TRBJ1-1; 9 positions match TRBD1. V was clipped by 6 bases and J by 5 bases; unmatched bases: 10. The CDR3 length is 15 residues. In germline, CDR1 is MNHEY, CDR2 SVGAGI. DNA of the CDR3: TGTGCCAGCAGCCACCACAGGGGGCGCGGGACTGAAGCTTTCTTT. Encoded protein: CASSHHRGRGTEAFF.

The CDR3 DNA follows: TGTGCCAGCAGCCAACTAGCGGGAGGTGACAATGAGCAGTTCTTC. This codes for CASSQLAGGDNEQFF. The gene calls are TRBV6-5 and TRBJ2-1; 12 nucleotides match TRBD2. This CDR3 is built from 15 residues. Germline V gives CDR1 MNHEY, CDR2 SVGAGI. Germline trimming cut 6 bases from V and 5 bases from J; bases unmatched to any gene: 5.

The chain couples TRBV24-1 to TRBJ2-3; TRBD2 matches at 8 bases. The CDR3 consists of 16 residues. V was pared by 1 base and J by 3 bases, with 5 bases of the junction left unmatched. Germline lookup yields CDR1 KGHDR and CDR2 SFDVKD. The CDR3 reads CATSDLSGSETDTQYF. The CDR3, as DNA: TGTGCCACCAGTGATTTAAGCGGGAGTGAGACAGATACGCAGTATTTT.

The chain joins TRBV7-9 to TRBJ2-3, with 8 bases identical to TRBD1. This CDR3 is built from 16 residues. Germline CDR1 is SEHNR and CDR2 is FQNEAQ (reference sequence). Trimming at V came to 1 base and at J to 5 bases, leaving 8 bases not matched to a gene. This chain's CDR3 is CASSLVWSGTGDTQYF. As DNA, the CDR3 is TGTGCCAGCAGCTTAGTATGGTCGGGGACAGGAGATACGCAGTATTTT.

This clone showed up just a few times. This chain connects TRBV29-1 to TRBJ2-7; 9 nucleotides align to TRBD1. The CDR3 runs 11 residues. Germline V gives CDR1 SQVTM, CDR2 ANQGSEA. J was trimmed by 7 bases and V by 3 bases; bases with no gene match: 1. In nucleotides, the CDR3 is TGCAGCGTTGAGGGACAGGGAGAGCAGTACTTC. It codes for CSVEGQGEQYF.

This clone was counted a few times. This chain links TRBV6-2 or TRBV6-3 with TRBJ2-7; the match to TRBD1 covers 12 bases. The ends lost 6 bases at V and 0 bases at J; junction bases unmatched: 9. Germline V gene sequence: CDR1 MNHEY, CDR2 SVGEGT. This CDR3 spans 17 amino acids. CDR3 amino acids: CASSSGDRGLYSYEQYF. The CDR3 DNA follows: TGTGCCAGCAGCTCCGGGGACAGGGGGCTGTACTCCTACGAGCAGTACTTC.

This sequence joins TRBV6-5 and TRBJ2-7, with 7 bases that match TRBD1. The CDR3 runs 16 residues. The junction had 8 bases not matched to a gene; V was cut back by 0 bases and J by 3 bases. Germline values: CDR1 MNHEY, CDR2 SVGAGI. The CDR3 DNA reads TGTGCCAGCAGTTACTCTGCCGGGACAGTGAACTACGAGCAGTACTTC. Amino acid sequence: CASSYSAGTVNYEQYF.